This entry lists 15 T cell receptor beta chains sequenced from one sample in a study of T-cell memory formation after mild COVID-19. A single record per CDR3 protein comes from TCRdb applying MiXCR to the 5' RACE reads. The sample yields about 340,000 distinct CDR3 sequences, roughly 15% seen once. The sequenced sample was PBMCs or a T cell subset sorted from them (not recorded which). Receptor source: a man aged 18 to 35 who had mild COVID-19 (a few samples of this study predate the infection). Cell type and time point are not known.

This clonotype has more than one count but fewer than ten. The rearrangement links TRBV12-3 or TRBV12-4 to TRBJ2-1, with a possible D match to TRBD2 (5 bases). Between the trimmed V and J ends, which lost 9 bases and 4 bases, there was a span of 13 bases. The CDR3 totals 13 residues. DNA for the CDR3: TGTGCCAGTGTGGACTTAACTTACAATGAGCAGTTCTTC. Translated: CASVDLTYNEQFF.

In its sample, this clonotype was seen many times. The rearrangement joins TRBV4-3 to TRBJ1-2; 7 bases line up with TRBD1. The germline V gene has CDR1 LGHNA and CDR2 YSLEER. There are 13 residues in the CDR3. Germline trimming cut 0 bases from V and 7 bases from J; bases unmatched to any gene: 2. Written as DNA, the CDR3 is TGCGCCAGCAGCCAAGACGAGGGGGCTGGCTACACCTTC. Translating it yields CASSQDEGAGYTF.

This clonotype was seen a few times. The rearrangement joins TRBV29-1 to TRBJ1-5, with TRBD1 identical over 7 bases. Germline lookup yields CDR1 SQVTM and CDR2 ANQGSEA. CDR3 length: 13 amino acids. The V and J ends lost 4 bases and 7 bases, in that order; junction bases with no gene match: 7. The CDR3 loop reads CSVAEGARQPQHF. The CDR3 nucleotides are TGCAGCGTTGCCGAGGGGGCAAGACAGCCCCAGCATTTT.

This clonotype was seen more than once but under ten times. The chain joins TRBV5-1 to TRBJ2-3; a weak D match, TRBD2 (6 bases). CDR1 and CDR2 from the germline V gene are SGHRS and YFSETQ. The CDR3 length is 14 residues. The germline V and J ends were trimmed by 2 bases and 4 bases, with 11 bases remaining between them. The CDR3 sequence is CASSLPGLADTQYF. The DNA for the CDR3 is TGCGCCAGCAGCTTACCGGGACTGGCAGATACGCAGTATTTT.

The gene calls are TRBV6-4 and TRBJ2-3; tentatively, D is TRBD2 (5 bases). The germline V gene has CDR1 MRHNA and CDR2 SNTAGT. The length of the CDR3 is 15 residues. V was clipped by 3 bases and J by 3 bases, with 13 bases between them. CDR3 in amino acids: CASSEFLGGTDTQYF. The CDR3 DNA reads TGTGCCAGCAGTGAATTCCTAGGAGGTACAGATACGCAGTATTTT.

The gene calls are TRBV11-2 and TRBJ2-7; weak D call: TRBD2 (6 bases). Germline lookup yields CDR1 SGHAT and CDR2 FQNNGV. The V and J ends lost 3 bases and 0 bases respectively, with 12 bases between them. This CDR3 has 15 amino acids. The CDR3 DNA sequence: TGTGCCAGCAGCTTCACGGGGGAAAGCTCCTACGAGCAGTACTTC. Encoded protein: CASSFTGESSYEQYF.

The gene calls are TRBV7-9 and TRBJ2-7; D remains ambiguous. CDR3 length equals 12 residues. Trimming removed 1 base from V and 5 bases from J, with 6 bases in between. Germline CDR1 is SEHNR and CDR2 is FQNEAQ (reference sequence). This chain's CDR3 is CASSLVSDEQYF. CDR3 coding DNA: TGTGCCAGCAGCTTAGTATCAGACGAGCAGTACTTC.

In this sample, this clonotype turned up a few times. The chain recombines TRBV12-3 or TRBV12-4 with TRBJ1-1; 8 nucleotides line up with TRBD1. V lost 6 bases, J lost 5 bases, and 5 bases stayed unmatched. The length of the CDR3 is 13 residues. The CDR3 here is CASRPNRGTEAFF. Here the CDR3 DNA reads TGTGCCAGCAGGCCGAACAGGGGGACTGAAGCTTTCTTT.

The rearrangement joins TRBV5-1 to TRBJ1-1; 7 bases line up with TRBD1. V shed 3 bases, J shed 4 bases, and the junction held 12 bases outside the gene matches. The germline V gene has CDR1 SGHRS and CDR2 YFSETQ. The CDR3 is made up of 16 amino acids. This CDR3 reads CASSSQTGTLGTEAFF. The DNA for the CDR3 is TGCGCCAGCAGCTCGCAGACAGGGACCTTGGGCACTGAAGCTTTCTTT.

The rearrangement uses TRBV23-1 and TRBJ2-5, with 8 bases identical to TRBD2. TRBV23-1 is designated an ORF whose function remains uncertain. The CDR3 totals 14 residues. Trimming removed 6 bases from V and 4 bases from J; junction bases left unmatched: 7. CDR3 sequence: CASRVLAGPETQYF. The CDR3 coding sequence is TGCGCCAGCAGAGTTCTAGCGGGCCCAGAGACCCAGTACTTC.

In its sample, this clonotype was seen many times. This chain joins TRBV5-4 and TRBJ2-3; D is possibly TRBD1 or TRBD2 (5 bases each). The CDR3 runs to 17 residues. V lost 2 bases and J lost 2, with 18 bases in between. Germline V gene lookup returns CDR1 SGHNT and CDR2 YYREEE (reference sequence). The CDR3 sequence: CASSFVGGGRATDTQYF. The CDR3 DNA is TGTGCCAGCAGCTTCGTAGGTGGGGGTAGGGCCACAGATACGCAGTATTTT.

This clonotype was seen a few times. The CDR3 here is CSARLAGGNNEQFF. The CDR3 DNA reads TGCAGTGCTAGACTAGCGGGGGGCAACAATGAGCAGTTCTTC. The genes are TRBV20-1 and TRBJ2-1; 11 bases are a match to TRBD2. The CDR3 length is 14 residues. The germline gives CDR1 DFQATT, CDR2 SNEGSKA (reference sequence). J gave up 5 bases and V 2 bases, and 2 bases lay outside the gene matches.

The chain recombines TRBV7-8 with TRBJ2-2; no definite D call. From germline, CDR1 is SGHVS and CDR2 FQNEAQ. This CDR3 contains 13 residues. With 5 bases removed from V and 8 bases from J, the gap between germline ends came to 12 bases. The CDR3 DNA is TGTGCCAGCAGCCCCGTTCGTAGAGGGGAGCTGTTTTTT. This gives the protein CASSPVRRGELFF.

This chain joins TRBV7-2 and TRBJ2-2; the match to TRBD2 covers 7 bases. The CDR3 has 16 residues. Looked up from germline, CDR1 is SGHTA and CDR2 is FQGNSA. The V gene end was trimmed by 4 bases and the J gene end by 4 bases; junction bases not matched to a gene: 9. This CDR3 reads CASSSIGGGLTGELFF. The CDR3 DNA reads TGTGCCAGCAGCTCTATTGGCGGGGGTCTCACCGGGGAGCTGTTTTTT. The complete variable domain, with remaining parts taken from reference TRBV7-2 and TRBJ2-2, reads GAGVSQSPSNKVTEKGKDVELRCDPISGHTALYWYRQSLGQGLEFLIYFQGNSAPDKSGLPSDRFSAERTGGSVSTLTIQRTQQEDSAVYLCASSSIGGGLTGELFFGEGSRLTVL.

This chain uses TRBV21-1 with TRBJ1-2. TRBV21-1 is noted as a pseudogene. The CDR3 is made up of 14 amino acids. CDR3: CASSKGEHGYGYTF. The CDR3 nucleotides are TGTGCCAGCAGCAAAGGTGAACACGGCTATGGCTACACCTTC.